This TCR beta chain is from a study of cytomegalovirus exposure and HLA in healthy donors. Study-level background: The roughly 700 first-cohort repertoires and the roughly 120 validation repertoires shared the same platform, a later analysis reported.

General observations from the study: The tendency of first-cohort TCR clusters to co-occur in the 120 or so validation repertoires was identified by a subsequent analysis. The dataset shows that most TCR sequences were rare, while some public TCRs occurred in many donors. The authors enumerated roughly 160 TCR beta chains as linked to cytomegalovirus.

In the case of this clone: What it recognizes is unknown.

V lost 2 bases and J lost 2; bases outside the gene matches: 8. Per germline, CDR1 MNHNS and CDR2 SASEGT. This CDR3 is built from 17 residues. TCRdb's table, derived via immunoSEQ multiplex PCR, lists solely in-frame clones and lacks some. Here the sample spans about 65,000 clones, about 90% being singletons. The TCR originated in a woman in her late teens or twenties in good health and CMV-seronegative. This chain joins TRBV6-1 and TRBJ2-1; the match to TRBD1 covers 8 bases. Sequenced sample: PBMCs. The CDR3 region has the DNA TGTGCCAGCAGTGAATTCCAGACAGGGGCAACCTACAATGAGCAGTTCTTC. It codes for CASSEFQTGATYNEQFF.